This T cell receptor beta chain was obtained from a study of naive and memory T cell subsets. The beta constant-region primer was an equimolar mix of two oligonucleotides covering TRBC1 and TRBC2. Four rounds of PCR amplified the ligated cDNA using nested alpha and beta constant-region primers plus SP2. TCRdb itself ran the UMI-ligation and nested PCR reads through MiXCR, one entry per CDR3 protein. This sample carries 130,000 or so distinct CDR3 sequences, 35% to 40% of them seen once, and the ten largest clones take approximately 0.9%. Cells stained for CD3, CD4, CD8, CD45RA, CD27 and viability were sorted into four CD45RA/CD27 subsets. Germline CDR1 reads SGHRS; CDR2 reads YFSETQ. J gave up 4 bases and V 4 bases, and 2 bases lay outside the gene matches. The CDR3 is 13 residues long.

The J gene is TRBJ1-5, the V gene TRBV5-1; 7 nucleotides align to TRBD1. The clonotype comes from a human donor in good health. The source material was central memory CD4+ T cells from blood. CDR3 loop: CASSTTGNQPQHF. The CDR3 DNA sequence: TGCGCCAGCAGCACGACAGGGAATCAGCCCCAGCATTTT.